These 28 T cell receptor beta chains share one sample of origin, sequenced in a study of T cell clones after liver transplantation. Using immunoSEQ multiplex PCR, the repertoire was profiled, and TCRdb retains in-frame clones only, with some absent. The sample lists approximately 51,000 clones, 55% to 85% occurring once. Sequenced here: CD4+ T cells from blood, sampled about 56 months after liver transplant. These receptors came from a human patient who received a liver transplant. Some T cells may have originated in the graft donor.

This rearrangement joins TRBV19 to TRBJ1-1, with D maybe TRBD1 (5 bases). Looked up from germline, CDR1 is LNHDA and CDR2 is SQIVND (reference sequence). The CDR3 spans 14 residues. Trimming removed 4 bases at V and 1 base at J, with 10 bases between. Here the CDR3 DNA reads TGTGCCAGTAGTAGGGGGGGTAGGAACACTGAAGCTTTCTTT. It is translated as CASSRGGRNTEAFF.

The chain uses TRBV25-1 and TRBJ1-2; D unclear. Per germline, CDR1 MGHDK and CDR2 SYGVNS. V was pared by 2 bases and J by 8 bases, with 15 bases between. The CDR3 runs to 14 residues. DNA of the CDR3: TGTGCCAGCAGTGAAGGGCGGGATCTAGGGGGCTACACCTTC. Its translation: CASSEGRDLGGYTF.

This chain uses TRBV4-1 with TRBJ2-7; 7 nucleotides line up with TRBD1. This CDR3 contains 17 residues. Germline V gives CDR1 MGHRA, CDR2 YSYEKL. The junction had 11 bases not matched to a gene; V was cut back by 2 bases and J by 1 base. This chain's CDR3 is CASSQSGQARGSYEQYF. CDR3 sequence (DNA): TGCGCCAGCAGCCAAAGTGGACAGGCCCGCGGGTCCTACGAGCAGTACTTC.

This chain links TRBV7-2 with TRBJ1-2; a weak D match, TRBD1 (6 bases). CDR1 is SGHTA and CDR2 is FQGNSA in the germline V gene. With 4 bases removed from V and 2 bases from J, the gap between germline ends came to 11 bases. This CDR3 region has 14 residues. The CDR3 loop reads CASSSQGQNYGYTF. The CDR3 region has the DNA TGTGCCAGCAGCTCACAGGGTCAGAACTATGGCTACACCTTC.

This clone was observed a single time. The chain has TRBV28 and TRBJ1-2; possible D gene TRBD1, 5 bases. The CDR3 runs to 14 residues. Per the germline V gene, CDR1 is MDHEN and CDR2 is SYDVKM. The germline V and J ends were trimmed by 7 bases and 7 bases, with 19 bases remaining between them. The CDR3 sequence is CASILTQGRGGYTF. The CDR3 coding sequence is TGTGCCAGCATCTTGACCCAGGGACGGGGTGGCTACACCTTC.

The chain employs TRBV15 and TRBJ1-3, with D uncertain. V was pared by 8 bases and J by 6 bases, with 11 bases between. The V gene's germline CDR1 is LNHNV and CDR2 YYDKDF (reference sequence). The CDR3 covers 12 residues. DNA of the CDR3: TGTGCCACCTCTTCTTTTACAAACACCATATATTTT. It encodes CATSSFTNTIYF. The full variable domain, in which reference TRBV15 and TRBJ1-3 provide the parts outside the CDR3, is DAMVIQNPRYQVTQFGKPVTLSCSQTLNHNVMYWYQQKSSQAPKLLFHYYDKDFNNEADTPDNFQSRRPNTSFCFLDIRSPGLGDTAMYLCATSSFTNTIYFGEGSWLTVV.

This chain joins TRBV6-5 and TRBJ2-5; TRBD2 might be the D (6 bases). Deletions cut 5 bases from V and 5 bases from J, with 12 bases between. CDR1 is MNHEY, CDR2 SVGAGI, per germline. This CDR3 comprises 13 residues. The CDR3 spells CASSRGARETQYF. DNA for the CDR3: TGTGCCAGCAGTCGCGGGGCCCGGGAGACCCAGTACTTC.

The gene calls are TRBV28 and TRBJ1-6; weak D call: TRBD1 (5 bases). The length of the CDR3 is 11 residues. The V gene lost 5 bases and the J gene lost 15 bases, with 11 bases spanning the gap. Germline V CDR1 and CDR2: MDHEN, SYDVKM. CDR3 amino acids: CASSRGPLLHF. The DNA of the CDR3 is TGTGCCAGCAGTCGGGGCCCTCTCCTCCACTTT.

The chain has TRBV2 and TRBJ1-6; 11 bases align to TRBD1. Trimming at V came to 5 bases and at J to 8 bases, leaving 2 bases not matched to a gene. Per the germline V gene, CDR1 is SNHLY and CDR2 is FYNNEI. The CDR3 has 14 amino acids. CDR3 sequence: CASSRDRGYSPLHF. The CDR3 region has the DNA TGTGCCAGCAGTCGGGACAGGGGGTATTCACCCCTCCACTTT.

The CDR3 here is CASSPRSASGGYNEQFF. The CDR3, as DNA: TGTGCCAGCAGCCCACGATCGGCTAGCGGGGGGTACAATGAGCAGTTCTTC. J is TRBJ2-1 and V is TRBV5-4, with TRBD2 matching over 11 bases. After removal of 4 bases from V and 4 bases from J, the junction contained 10 bases not matched to a gene. There are 17 residues in the CDR3. In germline, CDR1 is SGHNT, CDR2 YYREEE (reference sequence). Filled out from reference TRBV5-4 and TRBJ2-1, the complete variable domain reads ETGVTQSPTHLIKTRGQQVTLRCSSQSGHNTVSWYQQALGQGPQFIFQYYREEENGRGNFPPRFSGLQFPNYSSELNVNALELDDSALYLCASSPRSASGGYNEQFFGPGTRLTVL.

The V gene is TRBV28, the J gene TRBJ2-7; TRBD2 aligns across 11 bases. V trimming: 6 bases; J trimming: 4 bases; junction bases outside the gene matches: 8. This CDR3 is built from 15 residues. Looked up from germline, CDR1 is MDHEN and CDR2 is SYDVKM. The CDR3 region has the DNA TGTGCCAGCAGCTCCGGGACTAGCGGAATTTACGAGCAGTACTTC. Its protein is CASSSGTSGIYEQYF.

This clone is a singleton in its sample. V and J are TRBV27 and TRBJ1-5; D unresolved. The V and J ends lost 5 bases and 0 bases respectively, with 17 bases between them. The CDR3 length is 17 residues. CDR1 and CDR2 from the germline V gene are MNHEY and SMNVEV (reference sequence). The CDR3 region is CASSPSSGRVSNQPQHF. The CDR3 DNA sequence: TGTGCCAGCAGTCCCTCTTCGGGAAGGGTTAGCAATCAGCCCCAGCATTTT.

The genes are TRBV30 and TRBJ2-5; TRBD2 might be the D (5 bases). The CDR3 loop spans 12 amino acids. The V end lost 5 bases, the J end lost 3 bases, and 10 bases lay between the germline ends. Germline CDR1 reads GTSNPN; CDR2 reads SVGIG (reference sequence). The CDR3: CAWGLTKETQYF. CDR3 bases: TGTGCCTGGGGACTCACTAAAGAGACCCAGTACTTC.

The rearrangement joins TRBV5-8 to TRBJ2-2, with 16 bases identical to TRBD2. Per germline, CDR1 SGHTS and CDR2 YDEGEE. This CDR3 has 19 amino acids. V shed 10 bases and J 0 bases; nucleotides not matched to a gene: 12. This CDR3 reads CAGTRAGLAGGSNTGELFF. CDR3 DNA: TGTGCCGGCACCCGCGCGGGACTAGCGGGGGGGTCGAACACCGGGGAGCTGTTTTTT.

The chain links TRBV6-1 to TRBJ1-1; D unclear. Germline V gene sequence: CDR1 MNHNS, CDR2 SASEGT. CDR3 length: 13 amino acids. Trimming cost V 2 bases and J 1 base, with 5 bases left between them. The CDR3 spells CASSEPANTEAFF. CDR3 DNA: TGTGCCAGCAGTGAACCGGCGAACACTGAAGCTTTCTTT.

The chain carries TRBV6-1 and TRBJ1-3; D not certain. From germline, CDR1 is MNHNS and CDR2 SASEGT. Trimming removed 7 bases at V and 2 bases at J, with 15 bases between. CDR3 length: 15 residues. The CDR3 DNA reads TGTGCCAGCATAAATGGACCCGCCGCTGGAAACACCATATATTTT. It codes for CASINGPAAGNTIYF.

This sequence joins TRBV29-1 and TRBJ1-1; possible D gene TRBD1, 5 bases. CDR3 length equals 13 residues. Trimming took off 5 bases at V and 4 bases at J, with 14 bases between the two ends. CDR1 and CDR2 from the germline V gene are SQVTM and ANQGSEA. CDR3 DNA sequence: TGCAGCGTTCGAGAAATGGGGGGCACTGAAGCTTTCTTT. It encodes CSVREMGGTEAFF. The whole variable domain, filled in from reference TRBV29-1 and TRBJ1-1, reads SAVISQKPSRDICQRGTSLTIQCQVDSQVTMMFWYRQQPGQSLTLIATANQGSEATYESGFVIDKFPISRPNLTFSTLTVSNMSPEDSSIYLCSVREMGGTEAFFGQGTRLTVV.

The J gene is TRBJ1-6, the V gene TRBV6-1; 9 nucleotides agree with TRBD1. V was pared by 7 bases and J by 7 bases, with 8 bases of the junction left unmatched. Looked up from germline, CDR1 is MNHNS and CDR2 is SASEGT. CDR3 length equals 15 residues. The DNA of the CDR3 is TGTGCCAGCAAGGGGGACAGGGCTTTAAATTCACCCCTCCACTTT. It yields the protein CASKGDRALNSPLHF.

This clone was seen only once. This clone may be a read error of a much larger clone one base away. The chain employs TRBV2 and TRBJ1-5, with D tentatively TRBD1 (5 bases). CDR1 SNHLY and CDR2 FYNNEI come from the germline V gene. The CDR3 consists of 16 residues. V was pared by 5 bases and J by 1 base, with 15 bases between. The CDR3 DNA sequence: TGTGCCAGCAGTCCTGTGGGAGGGGCGAGCAATCAGCCCCAGCATTTT. It yields the protein CASSPVGGASNQPQHF.

This clone was seen only once. V and J are TRBV28 and TRBJ1-2; D gene unclear. The V end was cut by 2 bases, the J end by 4 bases, with 5 bases between. The V gene's germline CDR1 is MDHEN and CDR2 SYDVKM. The CDR3 consists of 12 residues. CDR3 loop: CASSLAGYGYTF. CDR3 in DNA: TGTGCCAGCAGTTTAGCAGGCTATGGCTACACCTTC.

The V call is TRBV6-5, the J call TRBJ2-5; 7 bases are shared with TRBD1. Losses at the gene ends were 6 bases for V and 4 bases for J; bases not matched to a gene: 11. The CDR3 sequence is 15 residues long. The germline gives CDR1 MNHEY, CDR2 SVGAGI. The CDR3 DNA is TGTGCCAGCAGGTCCTCGACAGGGCCCGGAGAGACCCAGTACTTC. Translating gives CASRSSTGPGETQYF.

The chain recombines TRBV2 with TRBJ1-5; D gene ambiguous. Germline-derived CDR1 and CDR2 are SNHLY and FYNNEI. V was clipped by 7 bases and J by 4 bases, with 11 bases between them. The CDR3 extends over 13 amino acids. CDR3 bases: TGTGCCAGCAATCTAGGGTCAAATCAGCCCCAGCATTTT. Protein sequence: CASNLGSNQPQHF. The whole variable domain, remainder taken from reference TRBV2 and TRBJ1-5, is EPEVTQTPSHQVTQMGQEVILRCVPISNHLYFYWYRQILGQKVEFLVSFYNNEISEKSEIFDDQFSVERPDGSNFTLKIRSTKLEDSAMYFCASNLGSNQPQHFGDGTRLSIL.

V and J are TRBV15 and TRBJ2-1; weak D call: TRBD2 (6 bases). From germline, CDR1 is LNHNV and CDR2 YYDKDF (reference sequence). The CDR3 runs 16 residues. V was pared by 1 base and J by 8 bases, with 18 bases between. Here the CDR3 reads CATSRGRGLPGDEQFF. The CDR3 bases are TGTGCCACCAGCAGAGGGAGAGGGTTGCCGGGGGATGAGCAGTTCTTC.

The rearrangement joins TRBV2 to TRBJ2-7; 7 bases agree with TRBD2. Germline trimming cut 7 bases from V and 0 bases from J; bases unmatched to any gene: 9. Germline CDR1 and CDR2: SNHLY and FYNNEI. CDR3 length equals 15 residues. The CDR3 region has the DNA TGTGCCAGCACCCTACGGGGGGTAAGCTCCTACGAGCAGTACTTC. Its translation: CASTLRGVSSYEQYF.

The chain joins TRBV7-6 to TRBJ1-2, with TRBD1 matching 7 bases. The trim removed 1 base at V and 6 bases at J, leaving 8 bases unmatched. This CDR3 is 15 amino acids long. Germline V gives CDR1 SGHVS, CDR2 FNYEAQ. The CDR3 sequence is CASSLVAGGVDGYTF. The CDR3 bases are TGTGCCAGCAGCTTAGTCGCAGGGGGAGTGGATGGCTACACCTTC.

This clone was seen a handful of times. The V and J genes are TRBV30 and TRBJ2-2; TRBD1 matches at 8 bases. In germline, CDR1 is GTSNPN, CDR2 SVGIG (reference sequence). This CDR3 has 15 residues. Losses at the gene ends were 0 bases for V and 7 bases for J; bases not matched to a gene: 7. The CDR3 loop reads CAWSVLPGGGGELFF. The CDR3 DNA sequence: TGTGCCTGGAGTGTCTTACCAGGGGGCGGCGGGGAGCTGTTTTTT.

This clone was seen only once. This chain connects TRBV13 to TRBJ1-3; D is undetermined. Germline V CDR1 and CDR2: PRHDT, FYEKMQ (reference sequence). CDR3 size: 16 residues. Trimming pared 4 bases from V and 0 bases from J, leaving 13 bases between. CDR3 amino acids: CASSSETFHSGNTIYF. Written as DNA, the CDR3 is TGTGCCAGCAGCTCTGAGACATTCCACTCTGGAAACACCATATATTTT.

The J gene is TRBJ1-2, the V gene TRBV14; D possibly corresponds to TRBD1 (5 bases). CDR3 length equals 14 residues. Germline V gene lookup returns CDR1 SGHDN and CDR2 FVKESK. Trimming took 0 bases from V and 7 from J, leaving 12 bases between them. This CDR3 reads CASSQDTGGTGYTF. The CDR3 nucleotides are TGTGCCAGCAGCCAAGATACCGGGGGAACTGGCTACACCTTC.